Listed here are 15 T cell receptor beta chains from one sample, sequenced in a study of graft-versus-host responses after intestinal transplantation. TCRdb keeps only in-frame clones here, not all; method: immunoSEQ multiplex PCR. This sample has approximately 92,000 clones, with about 93% found just once. Their antigens remain unidentified. The sequencing used unstimulated CD8+ T cells sorted from spleen or lymph node cells, collected before intestinal transplant. These receptors were obtained from a human donor who received an intestinal transplant.

The chain joins TRBV6-4 to TRBJ2-1; 10 positions agree with TRBD2. There are 16 residues in the CDR3. The junction had 6 bases not matched to a gene; V was cut back by 0 bases and J by 7 bases. The germline V gene encodes CDR1 MRHNA and CDR2 SNTAGT. The CDR3 nucleotides read TGTGCCAGCAGTGACTCTCTAGCGGGGGAAACGAATGAGCAGTTCTTC. This sequence encodes CASSDSLAGETNEQFF.

V is TRBV7-9 and J is TRBJ1-2; possibly TRBD1 for D (5 bases). Germline loops: CDR1 SEHNR, CDR2 FQNEAQ (reference sequence). V gave up 1 base and J gave up 4 bases, with 16 bases separating them. This CDR3 comprises 16 residues. CDR3 loop: CASSLGRGNPSYGYTF. The CDR3, as DNA: TGTGCCAGCAGCTTAGGTCGGGGGAACCCTTCCTATGGCTACACCTTC.

The chain recombines TRBV5-4 with TRBJ1-3; no reliable D call. The CDR3 is 14 residues long. Germline CDR1 reads SGHNT; CDR2 reads YYREEE (reference sequence). V was clipped by 1 base and J by 8 bases, with 13 bases between them. CDR3 sequence reads: CASSLLGKEDTIYF. In DNA form, the CDR3 reads TGTGCCAGCAGCTTGTTGGGCAAAGAAGACACCATATATTTT.

V and J are TRBV4-1 and TRBJ2-7; the D gene is possibly TRBD2 (6 bases). The CDR3 runs to 16 residues. V lost 3 bases to trimming and J lost 4 bases, with 19 bases between them. CDR1 MGHRA and CDR2 YSYEKL come from the germline V gene. The CDR3 protein is CASSHNMEPGEYEQYF. Written as DNA, the CDR3 is TGCGCCAGCAGCCATAATATGGAGCCGGGGGAATACGAGCAGTACTTC.

The rearrangement uses TRBV28 and TRBJ1-5; 7 bases agree with TRBD1. Per germline, CDR1 MDHEN and CDR2 SYDVKM. The CDR3 contains 15 residues. Trimming removed 6 bases from V and 5 bases from J; junction bases left unmatched: 10. CDR3 nucleotide sequence: TGTGCCAGCAGAACTCCGACAGGGCCGGATCAGCCCCAGCATTTT. Protein: CASRTPTGPDQPQHF.

The CDR3 loop reads CASSPAGRLQETQYF. The DNA for the CDR3 is TGTGCCAGCAGCCCCGCGGGACGGCTCCAAGAGACCCAGTACTTC. The chain uses TRBV7-7 and TRBJ2-5; tentative D call: TRBD2 (6 bases). The V gene lost 5 bases and the J gene lost 1 base, with 14 bases spanning the gap. This CDR3 has 15 residues. The V gene's germline CDR1 is SSHAT and CDR2 FNYEAQ (reference sequence).

The gene calls are TRBV5-1 and TRBJ1-3; the match to TRBD1 covers 12 bases. Germline CDR1 reads SGHRS; CDR2 reads YFSETQ. The length of the CDR3 is 16 residues. The J segment lost 8 bases and the V segment lost 0 bases, leaving 6 bases of the junction unmatched. The CDR3 nucleotides read TGCGCCAGCAGCTTGGAGTGGGACAGGGGGCGAGACACCATATATTTT. Encoded protein: CASSLEWDRGRDTIYF.

J is TRBJ2-3 and V is TRBV19; perhaps D is TRBD1 or TRBD2 (5 bases each). V was clipped by 0 bases and J by 4 bases, with 23 bases between them. The CDR3 runs to 19 residues. Germline loops: CDR1 LNHDA, CDR2 SQIVND (reference sequence). The CDR3, as DNA: TGTGCCAGTAGTATAGATCTGCCGACAGATCCACCGGGGCCAGATACGCAGTATTTT. Translating it yields CASSIDLPTDPPGPDTQYF. The variable domain in full, completed from reference TRBV19 and TRBJ2-3, reads DGGITQSPKYLFRKEGQNVTLSCEQNLNHDAMYWYRQDPGQGLRLIYYSQIVNDFQKGDIAEGYSVSREKKESFPLTVTSAQKNPTAFYLCASSIDLPTDPPGPDTQYFGPGTRLTVL.

V usage is TRBV6-8 and J usage is TRBJ2-2; D call uncertain. This CDR3 has 13 residues. Germline CDR1 MNHGY, CDR2 SAAAGT. Trimming shortened V by 5 bases and J by 3 bases, and 7 bases separated the two germline ends. CDR3: CASSEADTGELFF. The CDR3 DNA reads TGTGCCAGCAGTGAAGCAGACACCGGGGAGCTGTTTTTT.

This rearrangement joins TRBV10-3 to TRBJ2-3, with 7 positions matching TRBD1. Germline V gene lookup returns CDR1 ENHRY and CDR2 SYGVKD. The CDR3 is 17 residues long. Trimming cost V 0 bases and J 0 bases; bases outside gene matches: 6. CDR3 sequence (DNA): TGTGCCATCAGTGAGTCAGAGGGGGCGGAGAGCACAGATACGCAGTATTTT. This sequence encodes CAISESEGAESTDTQYF.

This clone was seen a single time. This chain connects TRBV7-3 to TRBJ1-6, with a tentative D call TRBD1 (6 bases). The CDR3 length is 14 residues. Per germline, CDR1 SGHTA and CDR2 FQGTGA. V was cut by 9 bases and J by 6 bases, with 15 bases left in between. Here the CDR3 reads CASPSTGLNSPLHF. The CDR3 DNA reads TGTGCCAGTCCATCTACAGGGCTTAATTCACCCCTCCACTTT.

The chain is built from TRBV18 and TRBJ2-7; 8 bases line up with TRBD2. The CDR3 is made up of 19 amino acids. V lost 1 base to trimming and J lost 2 bases; unmatched junction nucleotides: 16. CDR1 is KGHSH and CDR2 is LQKENI in the germline V gene. Here the CDR3 reads CASSPLDDQAGVSPYEQYF. The CDR3, as DNA: TGTGCCAGCTCACCACTCGACGATCAAGCGGGGGTTAGTCCCTACGAGCAGTACTTC.

The chain combines TRBV6-1 with TRBJ2-7; D unresolved. The CDR3 is made up of 11 amino acids. V dropped 8 bases and J dropped 5 bases, with 10 bases sitting between them. Germline CDR1 MNHNS, CDR2 SASEGT. The CDR3 spells CASHRVDEQYF. CDR3 in DNA: TGTGCCAGCCACCGGGTCGACGAGCAGTACTTC.

In DNA, the CDR3 is TGCGCCAGCAGCCAAGCCCGGGGTTATTTTGAGCAGTTCTTC. Translated, it gives CASSQARGYFEQFF. The chain is built from TRBV4-1 and TRBJ2-1, with D maybe TRBD2 (5 bases). CDR3 length: 14 residues. Germline-derived CDR1 and CDR2 are MGHRA and YSYEKL. Trimming took off 1 base at V and 9 bases at J, with 13 bases between the two ends.

This chain links TRBV20-1 with TRBJ1-2; no clear D gene. The CDR3 has 11 residues. V was cut by 6 bases and J by 4 bases, with 9 bases left in between. Germline-derived CDR1 and CDR2 are DFQATT and SNEGSKA (reference sequence). CDR3 bases: TGCAGTGCCCCAGTGGGCTATGGCTACACCTTC. It is translated as CSAPVGYGYTF.